The sequence of this TCR beta chain was determined in a study of T cell clonotyping in hematopoietic cell transplantation. Sequencing was performed with immunoSEQ multiplex PCR; in TCRdb, only in-frame clones are kept and a portion is missing. The sample consists of several hundred clones, roughly 96% of them appearing once. This CDR3 is built from 16 residues. Germline V gene data show CDR1 as SGHTA and CDR2 as FQGTGA. The J segment lost 4 bases and the V segment lost 5 bases, leaving 6 bases of the junction unmatched. This sequence originates from a male patient aged 55 to 69 who had an allogeneic stem cell transplant from an unrelated donor, so T cells may come from the graft donor. Some clones in this sample may be carry-over from other donors' samples. The chain combines TRBV7-3 with TRBJ2-5, with TRBD2 matching 14 bases. Sequencing was performed on peripheral blood mononuclear cells, taken 180 days after allogeneic stem cell transplant. For the CDR3, the DNA is TGTGCCAGCAGCGCCGGACTAGCGGGAGGTTCAGAGACCCAGTACTTC. Amino acid sequence: CASSAGLAGGSETQYF.